Presented here are 32 T cell receptor beta chains from one specimen sequenced in a study of CD8 T cells in ankylosing spondylitis. One entry per CDR3 protein, called by TCRdb with MiXCR from the 5' RACE reads. The sample includes 380,000 or so distinct CDR3 sequences, 20% to 25% of them seen just once. Input material: blood, either unsorted or a sorted T cell fraction (not recorded which). The source is a male donor with ankylosing spondylitis or in good health (not recorded which).

This clonotype has only a few counts. V usage is TRBV29-1 and J usage is TRBJ1-2; no clear D. Trimming took 7 bases from V and 4 from J, leaving 16 bases between them. This CDR3 comprises 13 residues. Germline values: CDR1 SQVTM, CDR2 ANQGSEA. This CDR3 reads CSARSEPLYGYTF. CDR3 in DNA: TGCAGCGCCAGGTCCGAGCCTCTCTATGGCTACACCTTC.

V and J are TRBV9 and TRBJ2-7; TRBD2 agrees at 9 bases. Germline values: CDR1 SGDLS, CDR2 YYNGEE. The CDR3 contains 15 residues. The V segment lost 1 base and the J segment 3 bases; nucleotides outside the gene matches: 5. CDR3 protein: CASSVSSSGDYEQYF. The CDR3 nucleotides are TGTGCCAGCAGCGTAAGTTCTAGCGGGGACTACGAGCAGTACTTC.

In this sample, this clonotype turned up a few times. This chain joins TRBV6-4 and TRBJ2-3, with unresolved D. Germline V gene sequence: CDR1 MRHNA, CDR2 SNTAGT. The CDR3 sequence is 14 residues long. Trimming stripped 0 bases from V and 0 bases from J, with 4 bases between. CDR3 in amino acids: CASSDSDSTDTQYF. The CDR3 DNA follows: TGTGCCAGCAGTGACTCAGACAGCACAGATACGCAGTATTTT.

This clonotype has only a few counts. The rearrangement links TRBV18 to TRBJ1-5; D unresolved. This CDR3 spans 13 amino acids. In germline, CDR1 is KGHSH, CDR2 LQKENI. V was shortened by 2 bases and J by 6 bases, with 8 bases between the two germline ends. CDR3 in amino acids: CASSPERLQPQHF. As DNA, the CDR3 is TGTGCCAGCTCACCAGAGAGGCTTCAGCCCCAGCATTTT.

This chain uses TRBV9 with TRBJ2-5; tentative D call: TRBD1 (6 bases). Trimming pared 3 bases from V and 1 base from J, leaving 10 bases between. The V gene's germline CDR1 is SGDLS and CDR2 YYNGEE. The CDR3 contains 14 residues. CDR3: CASSAWDTQETQYF. The CDR3 DNA follows: TGTGCCAGCAGCGCTTGGGACACCCAAGAGACCCAGTACTTC.

V gene TRBV7-8 combines with J gene TRBJ2-5; 8 bases agree with TRBD2. This CDR3 is 17 amino acids long. CDR1 and CDR2 (germline): SGHVS, FQNEAQ. Unmatched junction bases numbered 8, after V lost 0 bases and J lost 2 bases. CDR3: CASSLAEAGETQETQYF. Written as DNA, the CDR3 is TGTGCCAGCAGCTTAGCAGAAGCGGGGGAGACACAAGAGACCCAGTACTTC.

The CDR3 region has the DNA TGTGCCACCAGCAGGGCAACCGTAGAAACACGGGGCTATGGCTACACCTTC. Its translation is CATSRATVETRGYGYTF. The V call is TRBV15, the J call TRBJ1-2; D call uncertain. Per germline, CDR1 LNHNV and CDR2 YYDKDF (reference sequence). The CDR3 has 17 amino acids. V was pared by 3 bases and J by 4 bases, with 21 bases between.

On this clonotype: This may stem from a read error, because a much larger clone lies one nucleotide away. The chain recombines TRBV5-6 with TRBJ1-1; 7 bases are a match to TRBD1. V lost 2 bases and J lost 1; bases outside the gene matches: 2. Germline V CDR1 and CDR2: SGHDT, YYEEEE. The CDR3 covers 14 residues. The CDR3 loop reads CASSFGTANTEAFF. In nucleotides, the CDR3 is TGTGCCAGCAGCTTCGGGACAGCGAACACTGAAGCTTTCTTT.

This chain links TRBV28 with TRBJ2-7; either TRBD1 or TRBD2 may supply D (5 bases each). Germline-derived CDR1 and CDR2 are MDHEN and SYDVKM. The CDR3 is made up of 13 amino acids. V lost 8 bases, J lost 4 bases, and 15 bases lay in between. CDR3 in DNA: TGTGCCAGCTCGGGACGGGAAGTTTACGAGCAGTACTTC. Encoded protein: CASSGREVYEQYF. The full variable domain, rest sourced from reference TRBV28 and TRBJ2-7, is DVKVTQSSRYLVKRTGEKVFLECVQDMDHENMFWYRQDPGLGLRLIYFSYDVKMKEKGDIPEGYSVSREKKERFSLILESASTNQTSMYLCASSGREVYEQYFGPGTRLTVT.

This clonotype was seen only a few times. The rearrangement links TRBV12-3 or TRBV12-4 to TRBJ2-3; tentatively, D is TRBD2 (7 bases). V was pared by 8 bases and J by 2 bases, with 11 bases between. The CDR3 has 13 residues. The DNA for the CDR3 is TGTGCCAGCCGGGGGGCCAACACAGATACGCAGTATTTT. This translates into CASRGANTDTQYF.

The chain links TRBV5-6 to TRBJ2-7; tentative D call: TRBD1 (5 bases). There are 13 residues in the CDR3. Germline values: CDR1 SGHDT, CDR2 YYEEEE. Trimming took off 4 bases at V and 7 bases at J, with 15 bases between the two ends. The CDR3 nucleotides read TGTGCCAGCAGCATGACAGCCCTACTGGAGCAGTACTTC. This encodes CASSMTALLEQYF. Variable domain in full (rest from reference TRBV5-6 and TRBJ2-7): DAGVTQSPTHLIKTRGQQVTLRCSPKSGHDTVSWYQQALGQGPQFIFQYYEEEERQRGNFPDRFSGHQFPNYSSELNVNALLLGDSALYLCASSMTALLEQYFGPGTRLTVT.

The rearrangement uses TRBV13 and TRBJ2-4; TRBD1 aligns across 7 bases. Germline CDR1 PRHDT, CDR2 FYEKMQ (reference sequence). Trimming took 2 bases from V and 1 from J; bases not matched to a gene: 5. The CDR3 extends over 16 amino acids. The CDR3, as DNA: TGTGCCAGCAGCTTATACAGGGGTCAGGCCAAAAACATTCAGTACTTC. Translated: CASSLYRGQAKNIQYF.

This clonotype was picked up a small number of times. The chain employs TRBV12-3 or TRBV12-4 and TRBJ1-5; perhaps TRBD1 as D (6 bases). Trimming shortened V by 7 bases and J by 7 bases, and 20 bases separated the two germline ends. This CDR3 is 15 amino acids long. The CDR3 protein is CASKPSPGGEQPQHF. Written as DNA, the CDR3 is TGTGCCAGCAAACCCTCACCCGGGGGCGAACAGCCCCAGCATTTT.

V gene TRBV28 combines with J gene TRBJ2-7; D is possibly TRBD1 (6 bases). The CDR3 spans 16 residues. Trimming shortened V by 6 bases and J by 3 bases, and 21 bases separated the two germline ends. Germline V gives CDR1 MDHEN, CDR2 SYDVKM. The CDR3 nucleotides read TGTGCCAGCAGAGTTCGGGCTCAGGGGCTTCGCTACGAGCAGTACTTC. Translating gives CASRVRAQGLRYEQYF.

V and J are TRBV5-6 and TRBJ2-7, with TRBD2 as a possible D gene (7 bases). V shed 5 bases and J shed 3 bases, with 18 bases lying between them. The CDR3 is 15 residues long. Germline-derived CDR1 and CDR2 are SGHDT and YYEEEE. DNA for the CDR3: TGTGCCAGCAGAAGGAGGGGGAGGGGGGTCTACGAGCAGTACTTC. Amino acid sequence: CASRRRGRGVYEQYF.

V and J are TRBV7-9 and TRBJ2-7, with TRBD1 matching over 7 bases. Germline values: CDR1 SEHNR, CDR2 FQNEAQ (reference sequence). The CDR3 sequence is 14 residues long. The ends lost 6 bases at V and 2 bases at J; junction bases unmatched: 7. The CDR3 bases are TGTGCCAGCAGAGGACGGGACAGTACCTACGAGCAGTACTTC. Its protein product is CASRGRDSTYEQYF.

The genes are TRBV10-2 and TRBJ2-5, with D perhaps matching TRBD2 (5 bases). Trimming shortened V by 3 bases and J by 7 bases, and 12 bases separated the two germline ends. The germline gives CDR1 WSHSY, CDR2 SAAADI. The CDR3 consists of 13 residues. CDR3 in DNA: TGCGCCAGCAGTGATAATCCACGGGGGACCCAGTACTTC. Translation gives CASSDNPRGTQYF.

The chain recombines TRBV20-1 with TRBJ1-1, with D hard to call. Germline CDR1 and CDR2: DFQATT and SNEGSKA (reference sequence). CDR3 length equals 13 residues. Trimming stripped 4 bases from V and 1 base from J, with 10 bases between. The DNA for the CDR3 is TGCAGTGCTATAAAGGATCCGAACACTGAAGCTTTCTTT. Protein: CSAIKDPNTEAFF.

This clonotype was recorded a few times. The gene calls are TRBV24-1 and TRBJ2-2, with a possible D match to TRBD1 (6 bases). Looked up from germline, CDR1 is KGHDR and CDR2 is SFDVKD. Trimming took 9 bases from V and 3 from J, leaving 16 bases between them. The length of the CDR3 is 15 residues. CDR3: CATSGTLSYTGELFF. The CDR3 DNA sequence: TGTGCCACCTCCGGGACACTATCTTACACCGGGGAGCTGTTTTTT.

V and J are TRBV4-1 and TRBJ2-2, with 8 bases that match TRBD1. The V and J ends lost 4 bases and 9 bases, in that order; junction bases with no gene match: 16. The germline gives CDR1 MGHRA, CDR2 YSYEKL. The CDR3 has 17 residues. The CDR3 sequence: CASSPRSRTGIPRELFF. CDR3 DNA: TGCGCCAGCAGCCCCCGCTCGAGGACAGGGATCCCCAGGGAGCTGTTTTTT.

This clonotype turned up a few times. The CDR3 DNA reads TGTGCCAGCAGCCCGACGGGAGCATCCTACAATGAGCAGTTCTTC. It yields the protein CASSPTGASYNEQFF. The gene calls are TRBV7-9 and TRBJ2-1; D perhaps matches TRBD2 (6 bases). Per germline, CDR1 SEHNR and CDR2 FQNEAQ (reference sequence). This CDR3 comprises 15 residues. Trimming removed 5 bases from V and 1 base from J, with 12 bases in between.

This clonotype was seen only a few times. The rearrangement links TRBV2 to TRBJ2-7; 7 bases fit TRBD2. CDR1 is SNHLY, CDR2 FYNNEI, per germline. Trimming cost V 2 bases and J 0 bases; bases outside gene matches: 4. The CDR3 is 15 amino acids. The CDR3, as DNA: TGTGCCAGCAGTGAATGGGCGGGGGACTCCTACGAGCAGTACTTC. Translating it yields CASSEWAGDSYEQYF.

This clonotype has only one observation. The V and J genes are TRBV7-9 and TRBJ2-5; TRBD2 matches 7 bases. The CDR3 has 16 amino acids. In germline, CDR1 is SEHNR, CDR2 FQNEAQ (reference sequence). Unmatched junction bases numbered 12, after V lost 5 bases and J lost 3 bases. The CDR3 nucleotides read TGTGCCAGCAGCGCCCGACTAGCTGAGATTGAAGAGACCCAGTACTTC. It is translated as CASSARLAEIEETQYF.

The rearrangement links TRBV7-3 to TRBJ2-3; 10 nucleotides agree with TRBD2. The CDR3 covers 16 residues. V shed 5 bases and J 4 bases; nucleotides not matched to a gene: 9. Germline CDR1 SGHTA, CDR2 FQGTGA. CDR3 residues: CASSPTAGGRSDTQYF. The CDR3 nucleotides are TGTGCCAGCAGCCCAACAGCGGGGGGGCGATCAGATACGCAGTATTTT.

There are a few counts of this clonotype. The chain has TRBV27 and TRBJ1-3, with D perhaps TRBD1 (6 bases). Between the trimmed V and J ends, which lost 8 bases and 4 bases, there was a span of 15 bases. From germline, CDR1 is MNHEY and CDR2 SMNVEV (reference sequence). The CDR3 sequence is 14 residues long. CDR3 residues: CASGAGQSGNTIYF. The CDR3 nucleotides are TGTGCCAGCGGGGCAGGACAGTCAGGAAACACCATATATTTT.

This clonotype was found a few times. V and J are TRBV18 and TRBJ2-7; 9 bases line up with TRBD1. The germline CDR1 and CDR2 sequences are KGHSH and LQKENI. The J segment lost 3 bases and the V segment lost 8 bases, leaving 5 bases of the junction unmatched. The CDR3 consists of 13 residues. The CDR3, as DNA: TGTGCCAGCCAGTGGACAGGGGACTACGAGCAGTACTTC. Its translation is CASQWTGDYEQYF. The whole variable domain, remainder taken from reference TRBV18 and TRBJ2-7, is NAGVMQNPRHLVRRRGQEARLRCSPMKGHSHVYWYRQLPEEGLKFMVYLQKENIIDESGMPKERFSAEFPKEGPSILRIQQVVRGDSAAYFCASQWTGDYEQYFGPGTRLTVT.

The V and J genes are TRBV20-1 and TRBJ1-5, with 9 bases identical to TRBD1. CDR1 is DFQATT and CDR2 is SNEGSKA in the germline V gene (reference sequence). The CDR3 is made up of 17 amino acids. J was trimmed by 4 bases and V by 3 bases; bases with no gene match: 13. CDR3 amino acids: CSASPWTGDNLNQPQHF. In DNA, the CDR3 is TGCAGTGCTAGCCCATGGACAGGGGATAATCTGAATCAGCCCCAGCATTTT.

The genes are TRBV4-1 and TRBJ2-1; no firm D call. The CDR3 consists of 14 residues. Germline CDR1 is MGHRA and CDR2 is YSYEKL. V lost 4 bases and J lost 7, with 14 bases in between. The CDR3 DNA reads as TGCGCCAGCAGCCTCCACCGGCCATTAAATGAGCAGTTCTTC. Protein: CASSLHRPLNEQFF.

This sequence joins TRBV7-9 and TRBJ2-1, with TRBD1 matching over 7 bases. With V trimmed by 5 bases and J by 4 bases, 5 bases remained unmatched. Germline CDR1 reads SEHNR; CDR2 reads FQNEAQ (reference sequence). This CDR3 is built from 14 residues. The CDR3 DNA sequence: TGTGCCAGCAGCAAGAGGGGGCAGTACAATGAGCAGTTCTTC. This gives the protein CASSKRGQYNEQFF.

This clonotype was counted only a few times. The CDR3 nucleotides read TGCGCCAGCAGCTTGGTCGTTCAGGGGAACACTGAAGCTTTCTTT. It is translated as CASSLVVQGNTEAFF. The chain couples TRBV5-1 to TRBJ1-1, with TRBD1 as a possible D gene (5 bases). CDR1 is SGHRS, CDR2 YFSETQ, per germline. Trimming removed 0 bases from V and 1 base from J, with 10 bases in between. This CDR3 is 15 amino acids long.

There are a few counts of this clonotype. This chain joins TRBV20-1 and TRBJ2-5; 8 bases agree with TRBD2. V was clipped by 3 bases and J by 4 bases; unmatched bases: 19. CDR1 DFQATT and CDR2 SNEGSKA come from the germline V gene (reference sequence). The CDR3 consists of 18 residues. This CDR3 is CSARHPRSTGGPGETQYF. The CDR3 DNA is TGCAGTGCTAGGCATCCCCGATCGACGGGGGGGCCAGGAGAGACCCAGTACTTC.

The chain combines TRBV10-3 with TRBJ1-2; TRBD1 matches 9 bases. The CDR3 runs 13 residues. CDR1 and CDR2 (germline): ENHRY, SYGVKD. With 10 bases clipped from V and 8 bases from J, the junction kept 11 bases outside the gene matches. CDR3 nucleotides: TGTGCCACAAGACAGGGGGAAAAAGAAGGCTACACCTTC. It encodes CATRQGEKEGYTF.